One and the same sample provided the 5 T cell receptor beta chains below, sequenced in a study of post-analysis software for immune sequencing data. No antigen is known for these receptors. Regarding the study as a whole: Patients had higher frequencies than controls of about 5 TRBV segments, including TRBV5-6, TRBV5-1 and TRBV20-1.

Presence of unique molecular identifiers characterized the TCR beta cDNA libraries. TCRdb itself ran the PCR reads through MiXCR, one entry per CDR3 protein. The sample holds hundreds of thousands of distinct CDR3 sequences; 55% to 70% are singletons and the top ten take over 9%. Sequences were obtained from blood. These receptors came from a girl aged 2-10 years with multiple sclerosis.

The chain joins TRBV3-1 to TRBJ2-1, with unresolved D. The CDR3 contains 15 residues. Trimming left V 1 base short and J 0 bases short, with 7 bases between. Per the germline V gene, CDR1 is LGHDT and CDR2 is YNNKEL (reference sequence). CDR3 DNA: TGTGCCAGCAGCCAAGTTCCCAGCTCCTACAATGAGCAGTTCTTC. Its translation: CASSQVPSSYNEQFF.

The rearrangement joins TRBV4-1 to TRBJ2-1, with 14 positions matching TRBD2. The CDR3 extends over 20 amino acids. The trim removed 1 base at V and 1 base at J, leaving 9 bases unmatched. The V gene's germline CDR1 is MGHRA and CDR2 YSYEKL. The CDR3 DNA sequence: TGCGCCAGCAGCCAAGCCCCCGGGACTAGCGGGAGTTTATCCTACAATGAGCAGTTCTTC. It encodes CASSQAPGTSGSLSYNEQFF.

As to this clonotype: Its ends do not fully match the called genes, so a read error is possible. The chain combines TRBV12-3 or TRBV12-4 with TRBJ2-3; D remains ambiguous. The CDR3 consists of 15 residues. For the CDR3, the DNA is TGTGCCAGCAGTTTAGCGGGCCGGCACACAGATGCGCAGTATTTT. Translating gives CASSLAGRHTDAQYF.

This clonotype was counted a few times. The rearrangement uses TRBV29-1 and TRBJ2-3; D might be TRBD2 (6 bases). V lost 3 bases and J 2 bases, leaving 12 bases between the germline ends. Germline V gene sequence: CDR1 SQVTM, CDR2 ANQGSEA. This CDR3 contains 14 residues. Here the CDR3 DNA reads TGCAGCGTTGATTTTGCGGGGATCACAGATACGCAGTATTTT. It codes for CSVDFAGITDTQYF.

This chain links TRBV20-1 with TRBJ1-2, with a tentative D call TRBD1 (6 bases). The germline CDR1 and CDR2 sequences are DFQATT and SNEGSKA (reference sequence). Trimming shortened V by 7 bases and J by 1 base, and 22 bases separated the two germline ends. The CDR3 loop spans 16 amino acids. DNA for the CDR3: TGCAGTGTGGTAAAGCCCGGACAGCGTTTTAACTATGGCTACACCTTC. Protein sequence: CSVVKPGQRFNYGYTF.